What follows are 10 T cell receptor beta chains derived from one specimen sequenced in a study of T and B cells in COVID-19 patients. Blood genomic DNA input for TRB amplification was 250-500 ng. TRB rearrangements were amplified by multiplex PCR with BIOMED2 TRB-A/B primers. TCRdb called the multiplex PCR reads again in MiXCR, with one record for every CDR3 protein. The sample yields over 5,500 distinct CDR3 sequences, about 22% seen once. Sequencing input: blood. The receptors stem from a human donor who had recovered from COVID-19.

The rearrangement links TRBV20-1 to TRBJ2-7, with D unclear. Trimming shortened V by 0 bases and J by 9 bases, and 15 bases separated the two germline ends. This CDR3 has 13 amino acids. Germline V lookup: CDR1 DFQATT, CDR2 SNEGSKA (reference sequence). CDR3 sequence (DNA): TGCAGTGCTAGAGATGAATCAGGTCTGTGGCAGTACTTC. Protein: CSARDESGLWQYF.

The V call is TRBV6-5, the J call TRBJ2-1; either TRBD1 or TRBD2 may supply D (5 bases each). The V gene's germline CDR1 is MNHEY and CDR2 SVGAGI. The V gene lost 6 bases and the J gene lost 10 bases, with 22 bases spanning the gap. The CDR3 has 15 residues. In DNA form, the CDR3 reads TGTGCCAGCAGACAGAACCGGGACGGGCCCTACGAGCAGTTCTTC. Residues: CASRQNRDGPYEQFF.

By frequency in the sample, this clonotype is medium-sized. This chain joins TRBV6-5 and TRBJ2-2, with 9 bases that match TRBD1. Germline values: CDR1 MNHEY, CDR2 SVGAGI. The CDR3 extends over 16 amino acids. The V and J ends lost 6 bases and 2 bases, in that order; junction bases with no gene match: 7. The CDR3 here is CASSVLTGGNTGELFF. The CDR3 region has the DNA TGTGCCAGCAGCGTTTTGACAGGGGGTAACACCGGGGAGCTGTTTTTT.

This clonotype was detected many times. V usage is TRBV12-3 or TRBV12-4 and J usage is TRBJ1-6; D call uncertain. Trimming left V 6 bases short and J 7 bases short, with 13 bases between. The CDR3 has 14 amino acids. The CDR3 spells CASSAPRGNSPLHF. CDR3 sequence (DNA): TGTGCCAGCAGCGCCCCGCGCGGGAATTCACCCCTCCACTTT.

By share of the sample, this clonotype is medium-sized. The J gene is TRBJ2-1, the V gene TRBV6-5; 12 bases match TRBD2. This CDR3 is 17 amino acids long. Germline values: CDR1 MNHEY, CDR2 SVGAGI. Unmatched junction bases numbered 5, after V lost 5 bases and J lost 0 bases. CDR3 protein: CASSEGLAGTSYNEQFF. For the CDR3, the DNA is TGTGCCAGCAGTGAGGGACTAGCGGGTACCTCCTACAATGAGCAGTTCTTC.

V usage is TRBV6-5 and J usage is TRBJ2-3; 10 bases agree with TRBD1. Germline CDR1 and CDR2: MNHEY and SVGAGI. This CDR3 has 14 residues. Trimming removed 4 bases from V and 4 bases from J; junction bases left unmatched: 2. Here the CDR3 reads CASSSTGGADTQYF. The CDR3 DNA sequence: TGTGCCAGCAGTTCGACAGGGGGCGCAGATACGCAGTATTTT.

This clonotype has ten or more counts. The rearrangement uses TRBV6-1 and TRBJ1-1, with D uncertain. CDR1 and CDR2 (germline): MNHNS, SASEGT. The CDR3 spans 14 residues. V was cut by 0 bases and J by 3 bases, with 8 bases left in between. CDR3 nucleotide sequence: TGTGCCAGCAGTGAAGCCTCCTCACACACTGAAGCTTTCTTT. Protein: CASSEASSHTEAFF.

The genes are TRBV4-2 and TRBJ2-3; TRBD1 is a possible D gene (6 bases). Between the trimmed V and J ends, which lost 0 bases and 3 bases, there was a span of 7 bases. This CDR3 spans 14 amino acids. Germline CDR1 LGHNA, CDR2 YNFKEQ. Here the CDR3 reads CASSQEDRTDTQYF. The CDR3 region has the DNA TGTGCCAGCAGCCAAGAGGACAGAACAGATACGCAGTATTTT.

This clonotype was found once. With a much larger clone just one base away, this may be a read error. Since no conserved phenylalanine or tryptophan closes the CDR3, a read error is the likely cause. The chain joins TRBV5-6 to TRBJ1-6, with a weak D call TRBD1 (6 bases). Trimming stripped 4 bases from V and 7 bases from J, with 18 bases between. Germline assignment: CDR1 SGHDT and CDR2 YYEEEE. CDR3 length equals 16 residues. This CDR3 is CASSEDLGGGNSPLHL. The CDR3 region has the DNA TGTGCCAGCAGCGAGGACCTAGGGGGTGGGAATTCACCCCTCCACTTG.

This clonotype was recorded a few times. The V and J genes are TRBV5-1 and TRBJ1-4; D gene ambiguous. The V end lost 1 base, the J end lost 2 bases, and 12 bases lay between the germline ends. The CDR3 contains 16 residues. From germline, CDR1 is SGHRS and CDR2 YFSETQ. The CDR3 protein is CASSLLSPTTNEKLFF. CDR3 in DNA: TGCGCCAGCAGCTTGCTATCCCCCACTACTAATGAAAAACTGTTTTTT. The full variable domain, rest sourced from reference TRBV5-1 and TRBJ1-4, is KAGVTQTPRYLIKTRGQQVTLSCSPISGHRSVSWYQQTPGQGLQFLFEYFSETQRNKGNFPGRFSGRQFSNSRSEMNVSTLELGDSALYLCASSLLSPTTNEKLFFGSGTQLSVL.